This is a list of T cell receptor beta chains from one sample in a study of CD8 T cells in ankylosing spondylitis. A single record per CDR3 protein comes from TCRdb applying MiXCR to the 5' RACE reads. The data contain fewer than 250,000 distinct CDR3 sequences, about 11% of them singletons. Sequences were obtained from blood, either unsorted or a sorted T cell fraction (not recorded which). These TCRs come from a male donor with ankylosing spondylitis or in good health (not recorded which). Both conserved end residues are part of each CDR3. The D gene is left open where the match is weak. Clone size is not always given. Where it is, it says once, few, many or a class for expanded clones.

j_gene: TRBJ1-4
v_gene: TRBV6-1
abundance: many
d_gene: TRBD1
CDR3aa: CASSNRATGAEKLFF
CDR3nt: TGTGCCAGCAGCAACAGGGCAACAGGGGCTGAAAAACTGTTTTTT

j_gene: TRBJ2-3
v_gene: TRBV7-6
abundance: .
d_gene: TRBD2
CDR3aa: CASSPSGGPSTDTQYF
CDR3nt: TGTGCCAGCAGCCCCTCGGGGGGACCGAGCACAGATACGCAGTATTTT

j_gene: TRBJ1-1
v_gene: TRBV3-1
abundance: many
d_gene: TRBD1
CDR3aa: CASSYRQGNTEAFF
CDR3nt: TGTGCCAGCAGCTATAGACAGGGGAACACTGAAGCTTTCTTT

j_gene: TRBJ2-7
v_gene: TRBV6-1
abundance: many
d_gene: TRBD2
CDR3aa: CASSRTSGDYEQYF
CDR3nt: TGTGCCAGCAGTCGGACTAGCGGGGATTACGAGCAGTACTTC

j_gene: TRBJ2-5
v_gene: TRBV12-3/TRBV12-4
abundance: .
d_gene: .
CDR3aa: CASSLVSGGETQYF
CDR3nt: TGTGCCAGCAGCCTCGTCTCCGGAGGGGAGACCCAGTACTTC

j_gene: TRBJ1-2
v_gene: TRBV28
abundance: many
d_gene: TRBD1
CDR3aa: CASSVIGGQGAYGYTF
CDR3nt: TGTGCCAGCAGCGTCATCGGGGGACAGGGGGCTTATGGCTACACCTTC

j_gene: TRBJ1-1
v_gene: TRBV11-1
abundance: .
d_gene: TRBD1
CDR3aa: CASSLEGARGTEAFF
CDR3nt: TGTGCCAGCAGCTTGGAGGGGGCGCGAGGCACTGAAGCTTTCTTT

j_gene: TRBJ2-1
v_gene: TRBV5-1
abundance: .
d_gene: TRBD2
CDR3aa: CASGSGLGGVQFF
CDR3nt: TGCGCCAGCGGTTCCGGACTAGGCGGGGTGCAGTTCTTC

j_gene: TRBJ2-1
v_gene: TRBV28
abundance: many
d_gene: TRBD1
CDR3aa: CASTASGTGGAANEQFF
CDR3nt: TGTGCCAGCACGGCTTCCGGGACAGGGGGTGCTGCGAATGAGCAGTTCTTC

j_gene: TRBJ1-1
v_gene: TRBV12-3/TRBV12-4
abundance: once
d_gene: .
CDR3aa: CASSSQGTGPQIEAFF
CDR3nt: TGTGCCAGCAGTTCCCAGGGGACGGGTCCACAAATAGAAGCTTTCTTT

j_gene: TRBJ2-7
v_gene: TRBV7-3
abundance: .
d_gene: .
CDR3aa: CASSLQPIGGSYEQYF
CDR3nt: TGTGCCAGCAGCTTACAACCCATCGGGGGCTCCTACGAGCAGTACTTC

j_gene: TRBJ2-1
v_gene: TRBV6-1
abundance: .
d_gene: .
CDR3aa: CASTTQRTLGVDEQFF
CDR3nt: TGTGCCAGCACCACCCAGCGGACCCTAGGTGTGGATGAGCAGTTCTTC

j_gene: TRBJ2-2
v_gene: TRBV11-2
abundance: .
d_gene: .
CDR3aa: CASSSPGVGELFF
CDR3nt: TGTGCCAGCAGCTCCCCTGGAGTCGGGGAGCTGTTTTTT

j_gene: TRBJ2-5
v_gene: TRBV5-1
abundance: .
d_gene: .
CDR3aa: CASSLAGQTIRYQETQYF
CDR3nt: TGCGCCAGCAGCTTGGCCGGACAGACCATACGATACCAAGAGACCCAGTACTTC

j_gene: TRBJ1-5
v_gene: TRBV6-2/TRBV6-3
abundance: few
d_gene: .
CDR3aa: CASSYLSAGNQPQHF
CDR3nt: TGTGCCAGCAGTTACCTGTCAGCAGGAAATCAGCCCCAGCATTTT

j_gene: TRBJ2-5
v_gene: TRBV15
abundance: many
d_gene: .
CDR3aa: CATSRDTAGETQYF
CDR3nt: TGTGCCACCAGCAGAGATACGGCAGGAGAGACCCAGTACTTC

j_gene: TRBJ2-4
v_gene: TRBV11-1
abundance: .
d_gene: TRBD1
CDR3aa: CASSSSRGQGRGKNIQYF
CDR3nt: TGTGCCAGCAGCTCTTCACGCGGACAGGGTCGGGGCAAAAACATTCAGTACTTC

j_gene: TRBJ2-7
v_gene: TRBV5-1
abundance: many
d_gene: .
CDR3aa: CASSTYSQEHNEQYF
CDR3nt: TGCGCCAGCAGCACCTATTCACAGGAGCACAACGAGCAGTACTTC

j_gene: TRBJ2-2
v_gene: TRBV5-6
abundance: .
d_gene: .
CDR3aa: CASTLGRKGELFF
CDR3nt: TGTGCCAGCACCCTCGGCAGGAAGGGGGAGCTGTTTTTT

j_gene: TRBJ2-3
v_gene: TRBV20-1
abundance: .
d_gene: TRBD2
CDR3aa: CSAVTSDTDTQYF
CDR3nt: TGCAGTGCTGTGACTAGCGACACAGATACGCAGTATTTT

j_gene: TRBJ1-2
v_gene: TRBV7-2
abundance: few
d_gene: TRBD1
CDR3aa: CASSLKQGGGYGYTF
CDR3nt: TGTGCCAGCAGCTTAAAACAGGGGGGTGGCTATGGCTACACCTTC

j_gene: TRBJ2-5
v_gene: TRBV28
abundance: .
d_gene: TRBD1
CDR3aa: CASSAPGTGGLETQYF
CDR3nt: TGTGCCAGCAGTGCGCCGGGGACAGGGGGCTTAGAGACCCAGTACTTC

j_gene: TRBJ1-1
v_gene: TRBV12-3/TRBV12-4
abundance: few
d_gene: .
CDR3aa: CASNPTGAEVSEAFF
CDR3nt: TGTGCCAGCAATCCCACGGGCGCCGAGGTTTCGGAAGCTTTCTTT

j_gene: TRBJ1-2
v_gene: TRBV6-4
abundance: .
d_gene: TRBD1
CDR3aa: CARGQGVGYTF
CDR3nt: TGTGCCAGGGGACAGGGAGTCGGCTACACCTTC

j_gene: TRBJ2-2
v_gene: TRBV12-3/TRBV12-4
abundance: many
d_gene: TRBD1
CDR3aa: CASSLGRGSSTGELFF
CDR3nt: TGTGCCAGCAGTTTAGGCAGGGGGTCATCGACCGGGGAGCTGTTTTTT

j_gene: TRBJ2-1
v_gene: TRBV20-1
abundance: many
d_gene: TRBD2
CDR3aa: CSARNLAGGRASEQFF
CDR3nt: TGCAGTGCTAGGAACCTAGCGGGGGGGCGAGCGAGTGAGCAGTTCTTC

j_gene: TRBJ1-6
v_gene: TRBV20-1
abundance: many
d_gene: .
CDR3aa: CSARALAGPGMGNSPLHF
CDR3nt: TGCAGTGCTAGAGCCTTGGCAGGTCCCGGCATGGGGAATTCACCCCTCCACTTT

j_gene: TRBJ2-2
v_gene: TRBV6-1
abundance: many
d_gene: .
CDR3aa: CASRPQGGTGELFF
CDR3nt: TGTGCCAGCAGGCCGCAGGGAGGTACCGGGGAGCTGTTTTTT

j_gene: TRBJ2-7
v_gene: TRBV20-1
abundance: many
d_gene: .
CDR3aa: CSARMISAYEQYF
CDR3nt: TGCAGTGCTAGAATGATCTCTGCCTACGAGCAGTACTTC

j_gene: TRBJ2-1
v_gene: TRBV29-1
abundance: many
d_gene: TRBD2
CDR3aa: CSVEDTERGRINEQFF
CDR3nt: TGCAGCGTTGAAGATACGGAGCGGGGGCGAATAAATGAGCAGTTCTTC